This entry concerns a single T cell receptor beta chain. What it binds is not known. Each PCR reaction had synthetic TCR analog templates spiked into it. The data were produced by immunoSEQ multiplex PCR, yet TCRdb's version contains in-frame clones alone and is incomplete. The table lists around 110,000 clones, approximately 90% of them singletons. These data originate in a study of PD-L1 blockade in urothelial cancer. The CDR3 contains 16 residues. Germline loops: CDR1 MNHEY, CDR2 SMNVEV (reference sequence). V lost 4 bases, J lost 2 bases, and 10 bases stayed unmatched. Time point: peripheral blood 6 weeks after treatment start. All patients carried locally advanced or metastatic urothelial carcinoma. Patients yielded 1 to 8 samples each, pretreatment and on-treatment. Study-wide results and limits: Below-median TCR clonality that was measured in pretreatment blood predicted better survival.

Sequenced material: PBMCs, taken around atezolizumab (anti-PD-L1) treatment. The sequence came from a man in his 60s with urothelial cancer. The rearrangement uses TRBV27 and TRBJ2-7; TRBD2 agrees at 8 bases. CDR3 protein: CASSSPGGGWPYEQYF. In DNA form, the CDR3 reads TGTGCCAGCAGTTCCCCCGGGGGGGGGTGGCCCTACGAGCAGTACTTC.